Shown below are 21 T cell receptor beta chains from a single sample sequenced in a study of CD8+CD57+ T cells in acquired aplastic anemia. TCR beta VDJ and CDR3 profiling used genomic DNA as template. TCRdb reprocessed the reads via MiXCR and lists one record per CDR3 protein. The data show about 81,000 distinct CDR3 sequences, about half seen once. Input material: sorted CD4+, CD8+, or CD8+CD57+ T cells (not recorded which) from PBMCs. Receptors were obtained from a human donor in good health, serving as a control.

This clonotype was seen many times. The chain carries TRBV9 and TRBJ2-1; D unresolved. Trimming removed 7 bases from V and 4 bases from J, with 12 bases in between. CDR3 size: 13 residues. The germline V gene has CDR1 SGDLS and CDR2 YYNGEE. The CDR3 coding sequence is TGTGCCAGCGGCTCGACGGATTACAATGAGCAGTTCTTC. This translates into CASGSTDYNEQFF.

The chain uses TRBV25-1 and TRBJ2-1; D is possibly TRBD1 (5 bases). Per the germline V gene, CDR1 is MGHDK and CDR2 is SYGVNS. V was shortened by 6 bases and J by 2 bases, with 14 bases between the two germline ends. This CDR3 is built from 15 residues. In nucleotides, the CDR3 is TGTGCCAGCAGCCCAAAGGGGCTACCCTACAATGAGCAGTTCTTC. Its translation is CASSPKGLPYNEQFF.

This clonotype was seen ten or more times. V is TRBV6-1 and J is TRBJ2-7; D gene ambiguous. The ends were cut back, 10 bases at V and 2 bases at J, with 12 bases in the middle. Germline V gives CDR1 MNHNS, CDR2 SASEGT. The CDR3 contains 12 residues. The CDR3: CAISRSPYEQYF. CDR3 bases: TGTGCCATATCCCGTTCCCCCTACGAGCAGTACTTC.

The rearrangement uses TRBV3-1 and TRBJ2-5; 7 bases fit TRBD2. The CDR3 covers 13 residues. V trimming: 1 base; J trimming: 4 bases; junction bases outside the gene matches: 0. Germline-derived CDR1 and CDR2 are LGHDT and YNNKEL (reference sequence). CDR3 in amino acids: CASSQAGGETQYF. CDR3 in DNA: TGTGCCAGCAGCCAAGCGGGGGGAGAGACCCAGTACTTC.

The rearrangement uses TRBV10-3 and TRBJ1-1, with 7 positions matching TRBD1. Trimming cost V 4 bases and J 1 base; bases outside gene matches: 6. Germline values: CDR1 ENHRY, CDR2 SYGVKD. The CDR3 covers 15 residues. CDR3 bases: TGTGCCATCAGTGGGGAGGGGGCGGGGAACACTGAAGCTTTCTTT. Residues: CAISGEGAGNTEAFF.

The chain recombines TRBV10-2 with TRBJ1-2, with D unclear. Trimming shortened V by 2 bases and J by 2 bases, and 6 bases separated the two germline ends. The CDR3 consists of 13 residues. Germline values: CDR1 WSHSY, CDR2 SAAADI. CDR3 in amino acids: CASSEAPNYGYTF. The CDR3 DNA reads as TGCGCCAGCAGTGAGGCACCCAACTATGGCTACACCTTC.

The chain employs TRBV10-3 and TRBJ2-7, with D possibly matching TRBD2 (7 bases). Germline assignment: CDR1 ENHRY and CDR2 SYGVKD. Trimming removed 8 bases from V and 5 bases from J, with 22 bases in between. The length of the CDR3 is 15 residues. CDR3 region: CAIGGGTPSDNEQYF. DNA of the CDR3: TGTGCCATCGGGGGGGGGACACCCTCGGACAACGAGCAGTACTTC.

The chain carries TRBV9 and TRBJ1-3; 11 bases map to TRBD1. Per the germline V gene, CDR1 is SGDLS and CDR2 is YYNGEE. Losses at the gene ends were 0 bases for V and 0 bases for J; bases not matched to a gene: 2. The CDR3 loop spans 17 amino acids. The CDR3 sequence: CASSVGTGGNSGNTIYF. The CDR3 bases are TGTGCCAGCAGCGTAGGGACAGGGGGCAACTCTGGAAACACCATATATTTT.

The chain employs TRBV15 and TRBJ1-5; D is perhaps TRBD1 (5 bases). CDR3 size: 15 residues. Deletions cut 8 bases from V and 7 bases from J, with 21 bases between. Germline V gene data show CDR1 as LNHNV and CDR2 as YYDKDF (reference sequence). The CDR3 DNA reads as TGTGCCACCTCTCCGACTAGGGGATACGAGCAGCCCCAGCATTTT. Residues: CATSPTRGYEQPQHF.

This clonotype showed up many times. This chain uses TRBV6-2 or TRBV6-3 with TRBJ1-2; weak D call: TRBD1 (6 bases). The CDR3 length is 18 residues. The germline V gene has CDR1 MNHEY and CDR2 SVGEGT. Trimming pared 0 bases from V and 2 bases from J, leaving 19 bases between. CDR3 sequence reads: CASSYSARDTDGNYGYTF. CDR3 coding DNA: TGTGCCAGCAGTTACTCAGCAAGGGACACGGATGGCAACTATGGCTACACCTTC.

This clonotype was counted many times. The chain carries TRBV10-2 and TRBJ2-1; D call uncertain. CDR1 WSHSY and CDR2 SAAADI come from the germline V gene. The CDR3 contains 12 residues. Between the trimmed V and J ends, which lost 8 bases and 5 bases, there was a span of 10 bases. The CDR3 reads CASGIRDNEQFF. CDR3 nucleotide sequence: TGCGCCAGCGGTATCCGGGACAATGAGCAGTTCTTC.

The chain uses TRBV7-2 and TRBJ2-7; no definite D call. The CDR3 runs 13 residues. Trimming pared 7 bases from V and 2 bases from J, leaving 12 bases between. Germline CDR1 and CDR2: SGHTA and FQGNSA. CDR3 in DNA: TGTGCCAGCACCGTCGGCTCAGCCTACGAGCAGTACTTC. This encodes CASTVGSAYEQYF. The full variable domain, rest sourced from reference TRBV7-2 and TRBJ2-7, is GAGVSQSPSNKVTEKGKDVELRCDPISGHTALYWYRQSLGQGLEFLIYFQGNSAPDKSGLPSDRFSAERTGGSVSTLTIQRTQQEDSAVYLCASTVGSAYEQYFGPGTRLTVT.

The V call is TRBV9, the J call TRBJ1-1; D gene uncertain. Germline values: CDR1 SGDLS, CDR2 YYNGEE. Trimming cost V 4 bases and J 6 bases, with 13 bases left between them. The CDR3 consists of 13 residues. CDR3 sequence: CASSPRSSPEAFF. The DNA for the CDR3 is TGTGCCAGCAGCCCCCGTAGTAGCCCTGAAGCTTTCTTT.

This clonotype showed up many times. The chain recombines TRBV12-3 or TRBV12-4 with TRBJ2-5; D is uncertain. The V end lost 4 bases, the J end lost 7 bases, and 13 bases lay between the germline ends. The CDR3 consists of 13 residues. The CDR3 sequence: CASSSLDLWTQYF. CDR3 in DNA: TGTGCCAGCAGTTCCTTGGATTTGTGGACCCAGTACTTC.

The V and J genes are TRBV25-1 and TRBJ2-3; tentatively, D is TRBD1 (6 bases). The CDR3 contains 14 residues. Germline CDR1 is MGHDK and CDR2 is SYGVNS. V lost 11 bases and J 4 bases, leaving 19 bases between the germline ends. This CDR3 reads CAWSVIQGSDTQYF. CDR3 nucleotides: TGTGCCTGGAGTGTAATCCAGGGGTCAGATACGCAGTATTTT.

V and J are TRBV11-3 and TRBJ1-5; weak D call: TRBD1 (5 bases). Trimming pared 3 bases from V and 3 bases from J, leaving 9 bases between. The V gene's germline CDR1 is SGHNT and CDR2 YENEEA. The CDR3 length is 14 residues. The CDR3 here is CASSLGRVNQPQHF. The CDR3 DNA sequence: TGTGCCAGCAGCTTGGGACGGGTCAATCAGCCCCAGCATTTT.

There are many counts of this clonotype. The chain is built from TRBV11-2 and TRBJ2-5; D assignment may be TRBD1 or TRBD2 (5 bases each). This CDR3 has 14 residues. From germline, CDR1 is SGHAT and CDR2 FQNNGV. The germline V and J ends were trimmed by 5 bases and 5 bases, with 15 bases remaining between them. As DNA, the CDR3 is TGTGCCAGCAGCCCAGCGGACTGGGGGGAGACCCAGTACTTC. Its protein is CASSPADWGETQYF. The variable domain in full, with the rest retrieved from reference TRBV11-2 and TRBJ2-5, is EAGVAQSPRYKIIEKRQSVAFWCNPISGHATLYWYQQILGQGPKLLIQFQNNGVVDDSQLPKDRFSAERLKGVDSTLKIQPAKLEDSAVYLCASSPADWGETQYFGPGTRLLVL.

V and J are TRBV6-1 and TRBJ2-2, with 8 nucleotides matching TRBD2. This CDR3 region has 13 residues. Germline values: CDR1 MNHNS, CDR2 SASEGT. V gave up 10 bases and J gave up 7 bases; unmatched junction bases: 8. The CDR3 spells CATQLAAYGELFF. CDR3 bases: TGTGCCACCCAACTAGCGGCCTACGGGGAGCTGTTTTTT.

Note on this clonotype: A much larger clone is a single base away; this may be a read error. The CDR3 DNA reads as TGTGCCGGCAGCTCCGTTAAACAGGGGGCGGTCGGCTACACCTTC. Its protein product is CAGSSVKQGAVGYTF. The chain combines TRBV5-4 with TRBJ1-2; 9 bases are shared with TRBD1. Germline V CDR1 and CDR2: SGHNT, YYREEE (reference sequence). The length of the CDR3 is 15 residues.

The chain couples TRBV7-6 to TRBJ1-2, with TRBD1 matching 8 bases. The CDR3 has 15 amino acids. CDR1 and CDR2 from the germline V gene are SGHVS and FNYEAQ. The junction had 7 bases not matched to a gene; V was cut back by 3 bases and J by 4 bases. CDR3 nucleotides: TGTGCCAGCAGCTTTGGACAGGGTTATGGCTATGGCTACACCTTC. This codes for CASSFGQGYGYGYTF.

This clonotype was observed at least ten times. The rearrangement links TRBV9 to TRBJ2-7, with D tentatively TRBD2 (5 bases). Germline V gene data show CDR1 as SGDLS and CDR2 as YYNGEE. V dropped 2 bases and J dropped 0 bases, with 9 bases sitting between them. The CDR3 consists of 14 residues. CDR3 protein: CASSVGSLSYEQYF. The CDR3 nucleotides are TGTGCCAGCAGCGTGGGGAGCCTCTCCTACGAGCAGTACTTC.